This TCR beta chain was observed in a study of cytomegalovirus exposure and HLA in healthy donors (dated 2017 in TCRdb). About the investigation overall: According to an earlier analysis of a few hundred of the donors, about 180 million T cells yielded 117 million unique TCR beta sequences and roughly 280 Gb of sequence data. A later genetic analysis used genome-wide SNP genotypes for about 55% of the 666 donors, treating that subset as a discovery cohort. Alongside the repertoire data, information on donor age, sex, ethnicity and CMV serostatus was compiled. About 5 DR-DQ haplotypes were handled as single units for association and clustering, since linkage in the cohort was strong. The study combined high-throughput TCR immunosequencing, statistical association of individual TCRs with disease status, and machine learning to predict cytomegalovirus infection status. To study patterns of TCR occurrence, a later analysis re-analyzed previously published TCR beta repertoires from 650 to 750 donors and added high-resolution HLA genotyping. Among about 370 genotyped donors of the cohort, an average of around 250,000 unique TCR beta nucleotide sequences was sequenced per donor, of which about 18% were non-productive. Besides the first cohort of hundreds of subjects, a separate validation cohort made up of over 95 different subjects was used. All discovery cohort repertoires had been generated using a single sequencing platform. In an earlier analysis of about 590 of the donors, high-throughput TCR beta sequencing was used to judge whether each TCR beta V gene segment behaved as functional or pseudogenic. Among the roughly 390 genotyped donors, approximately 76% belonged to the genetic ancestry cluster associated with self-reported Caucasian donors. The study profiled the T cell repertoires of hundreds of subjects by immunosequencing and related them to cytomegalovirus serostatus. HLA typing included class I and class II loci at four-digit resolution. The study aimed to test whether signatures of past pathogen exposure could be identified by cataloging public T cell receptors. An early release that covered some 630 HLA-typed donors contained approximately 300 gigabases of sequencing data and around 80 million unique TCR sequences. The number of donors typed differed by locus, with about 629-630 for A, B, C, DRB1 and DQB1, roughly 520 for DQA1, some 570 for DPA1, and some 470 for DPB1. In the later analysis, no new phenotypic data were used to find candidate immune exposures; instead, reliance was placed on TCR beta sequences and their occurrence across donors. What the work shows at the level of the full study, not this receptor alone: Only TCR beta chains were sequenced in this cohort, and the absence of alpha or paired-chain data limited detectable features. A later genetic analysis associated a missense DCLRE1C variant with V-gene and J-gene trimming of TCR beta chains, and an independent cohort replicated the association. Some IMGT-functional V segments, including TRBV6-2 and TRBV6-3, could not be told apart with the 87-base-pair reads, so those segments were excluded. In a later analysis, the rate of TCR association differed among HLA loci, with DRB1 alleles having the most associated TCRs and HLA-C alleles having the fewest. A cluster of highly shared sequence variants was judged likely to be a technical artifact of the sequencing pipeline. A few of the identified cytomegalovirus-associated TCR beta chains were confirmed in vitro to be specific for cytomegalovirus antigens. According to a later genetic analysis, donors in an Asian-associated ancestry cluster had fewer N-insertions in productive TCRs than the roughly 700-donor mean. Because counts were too low, fewer than 20 rarely observed V segments, including chromosome 9 orphons, were excluded from the earlier analysis of 587 of the donors. The study listed approximately 150 TCR beta chains as associated with cytomegalovirus. Linkage disequilibrium might explain the correlated functional status among segregating V segments, but an unknown experimental factor could not be ruled out. The only immune exposure information available for the cohort was CMV serostatus. In a later analysis, 15,000 to 20,000 TCR beta sequences were associated with specific HLA alleles at a false discovery rate of 0.05. A later analysis reported that several top co-occurrence clusters appeared linked to parvovirus B19, influenza, CMV and Epstein-Barr virus. In an earlier analysis of approximately 600 of the donors, most TCR beta V segments were observed in productive rearrangements about 87% or about 30% of the time, broadly matching IMGT annotations. A later analysis found that HLA-associated TCR beta chains were more clonally expanded and had lower generation probabilities than equally common non-associated chains. A later analysis found that most CMV-associated TCR beta chains appeared HLA-restricted, with HLA associations seemingly driven largely by CMV exposure. Most TCR sequences were seen in very few donors, while some public TCRs were found in many individuals. Because HLA typing was missing for some donors at each locus, association tests included only the typed subset. When HLA alleles, especially DR and DQ, strongly co-occurred, attributing TCR associations to individual alleles was difficult. The classifier was reported to diagnose cytomegalovirus status with high specificity and sensitivity in both the original cohort and the validation cohort. The authors suggested that the approach could potentially be generalized to other disease states and immunological phenotypes. Presence/absence analyses assumed roughly uniform sequencing depth across donors, an assumption that may not hold. A further reported finding was that TCR beta sequences accurately predicted the HLA-A and HLA-B alleles for most subjects in the first cohort.

Library generation was performed with the immunoSEQ multiplex PCR assay. For the multiplex PCR, a mixture combining 60 forward primers for TCR Vbeta segments and 13 reverse primers for TCR Jbeta segments was used. The CDR3 region of rearranged TCR beta genes was amplified from genomic DNA by a multiplex PCR assay. The Illumina HiSeq System was used to sequence the amplified TCR beta libraries as 87-base-pair reads. The authors' pipeline ran thus. A later analysis tallied 80 million to 95 million unique TCR beta chains across the 700 or so repertoires, and 10 million to 11 million of those chains were shared by two or more donors. To remove PCR and sequencing errors, raw reads were error-corrected and collapsed into unique sequences using a nearest-neighbor algorithm that merged closely related sequences. CDR3 sequences were aligned to IMGT reference sequences to assign V, D and J gene segments. For a sequence to be retained, a match of at least six nucleotides was required to both a V gene segment and a J gene segment. Rearrangements were called productive when the CDR3 lacked stop codons and stayed in frame with V and J; all others were non-productive. Following IMGT convention, CDR3 was defined as the stretch from the second conserved V-encoded cysteine up to the conserved J-encoded phenylalanine. In an earlier analysis of more than 550 of the donors, sequences lacking an unambiguous match to a single V gene segment were excluded. An earlier analysis of a few hundred of the donors called V segments functional above 56.7% productive rearrangements and segregating when the between-donor standard deviation exceeded 5%. A statistical classification framework was developed to diagnose cytomegalovirus status using the catalog of TCR beta chain sequences. A later analysis assigned V and J genes by comparing TCR nucleotide sequences with IMGT/GENE-DB human TR gene sequences. The TCRdist pipeline was used in a later analysis to assign CDR3 sequences and most-parsimonious VDJ recombination scenarios. In a later analysis, each TCR beta chain was defined by its CDR3 amino acid sequence together with its V-gene family, and reads lacking a unique V-gene family were excluded. In a later analysis, a few hundred highly shared, low-generation-probability nucleotide sequences were removed to address suspected cross-contamination and a sequencing artifact. In a later analysis, a clonal expansion index was calculated for each public chain from normalized within-repertoire ranks of inferred template counts. A later analysis computed generation probabilities with a VDJ recombination model fitted to out-of-frame rearrangements, and checked the results against IGoR. Hypergeometric tests were used in a later analysis to score TCR-TCR, TCR-HLA and TCR-CMV co-occurrence, with a repertoire-size bias correction applied to the TCR pairs. False discovery rates were estimated in a later analysis by permuting HLA or CMV assignments 20 times. In a later analysis, co-occurring TCRs were grouped using DBSCAN, and TCRdist sequence similarity was added for clustering within HLA-allele-positive subsets. Co-occurrence clustering excluded repertoires with fewer than 30,000 or more than 120,000 public chains, plus five with anomalous nucleotide sharing. Held by TCRdb, this immuneACCESS table contains in-frame sequences only and omits some clones. Under half of the omission traces to an unresolved V gene where checked; the cause of the rest is unknown. The V and J calls and clone size come from that table; D and trimming were worked out from the DNA. This sample is represented by around 220,000 clones; over 65% of them were singletons. 15% of the sample is held by the ten biggest clonotypes.

CDR1 and CDR2, per the germline V gene, are MDHEN and SYDVKM. Spanning cysteine to phenylalanine, the CDR3 consists of 14 amino acids. Just CDR3 DNA is preserved here, 42 bases in frame from base 1. Trimming leaves V shorter by 3 bases and J shorter by 8 bases, with the junction holding 5 bases beyond the gene matches. The cohort consisted of fewer than 700 healthy bone marrow donors. Cohort members were all nominally healthy when sampled, although unrecorded immune exposures were likely present. The donor tested CMV seronegative and was one of the 352 seronegative cohort members. A peripheral blood sample was collected from each donor, and TCR beta sequencing was performed on peripheral blood mononuclear cells. Genomic DNA was extracted from the blood cell samples with the Qiagen DNeasy Blood Extraction Kit. Comment on this clone: Its antigen is not yet known. Per-base qualities were not stored, and no clone one base away is much larger.

Sequenced material: PBMCs. This sequence was found in a man aged 40-49 years in good health and CMV-seronegative. The sequence joins TRBV28 to TRBJ2-5, and TRBD2 aligns with 11 junction nucleotides. The CDR3 corresponds to CASSFFLAGGTQYF. The DNA sequence is TGTGCCAGCAGTTTTTTCCTAGCGGGGGGCACCCAGTACTTC.